Reported below is one T cell receptor beta chain. This sample is drawn from a study of OX40 agonist ivuxolimab in advanced cancers. Study context: The group had a mean age of around 60 years, ranged from about 20 to 90, and was around 86% male.

TCRdb keeps only in-frame clones here, not all; method: immunoSEQ multiplex PCR. Among approximately 130,000 clones listed, about nine tenths were seen once. The sample in question was CD4+ or CD8+ T cells sorted from blood, obtained in a trial of the OX40 agonist ivuxolimab. The receptor was isolated from an adult with an advanced solid tumor such as melanoma, head and neck, liver or kidney cancer.

The CDR3 bases are TGTGCCAGCAGCCAGGAGCGGGAGCTGTTTTTT. As protein: CASSQERELFF. The chain joins TRBV11-3 to TRBJ2-2, with D unresolved. Trimming took 5 bases from V and 9 from J, leaving 7 bases between them. CDR3 length: 11 residues. Germline V lookup: CDR1 SGHNT, CDR2 YENEEA. The whole variable domain, remainder taken from reference TRBV11-3 and TRBJ2-2, is EAGVVQSPRYKIIEKKQPVAFWCNPISGHNTLYWYLQNLGQGPELLIRYENEEAVDDSQLPKDRFSAERLKGVDSTLKIQPAELGDSAVYLCASSQERELFFGEGSRLTVL.